This T cell receptor (beta chain) is drawn from a study of blood T cell repertoires in COVID-19. Study in general: The United States, Italy and Spain supplied acute and convalescent COVID-19 samples. The analysed material was cDNA or gDNA that came from T cells, B-cell-depleted T cells, or PBMCs.

This clone has a single count. The ends lost 5 bases at V and 3 bases at J; junction bases unmatched: 13. Looked up from germline, CDR1 is MGHDK and CDR2 is SYGVNS. The CDR3 has 17 amino acids. Under the authors' procedure: Amplification from reference gene primers served as the basis for estimated nucleated cell counts. The method was immunoSEQ multiplex PCR; TCRdb's version includes in-frame clones alone and lacks a portion of them. From that table come the V and J calls and clone size; the DNA was used to work out D and trimming. The sample includes approximately 200,000 clones, approximately 83% of them seen just once.

The sample was peripheral blood. V is TRBV25-1 and J is TRBJ2-3; 8 positions match TRBD2. The TCR sequence derives from a woman in her fifties or sixties with acute or convalescent COVID-19. The CDR3 reads CASSLGTSGFRTDTQYF. For the CDR3, the DNA is TGTGCCAGCAGTCTCGGGACTAGTGGGTTCCGGACAGATACGCAGTATTTT.